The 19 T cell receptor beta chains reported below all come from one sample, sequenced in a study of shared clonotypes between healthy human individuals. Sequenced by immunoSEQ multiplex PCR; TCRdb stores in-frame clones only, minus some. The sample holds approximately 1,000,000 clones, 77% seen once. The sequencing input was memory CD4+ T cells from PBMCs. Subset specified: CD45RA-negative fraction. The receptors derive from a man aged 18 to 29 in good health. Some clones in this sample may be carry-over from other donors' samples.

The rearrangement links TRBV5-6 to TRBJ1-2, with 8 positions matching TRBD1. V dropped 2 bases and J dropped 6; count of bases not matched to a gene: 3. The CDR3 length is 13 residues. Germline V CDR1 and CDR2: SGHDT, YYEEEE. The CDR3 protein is CASSFPQGDGYTF. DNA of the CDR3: TGTGCCAGCAGCTTCCCACAGGGGGATGGCTACACCTTC.

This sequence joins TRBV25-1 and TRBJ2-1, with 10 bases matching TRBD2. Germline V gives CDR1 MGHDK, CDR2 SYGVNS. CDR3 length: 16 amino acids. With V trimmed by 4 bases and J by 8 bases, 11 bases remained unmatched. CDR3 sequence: CASSALAGAIFDEQFF. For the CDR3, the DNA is TGTGCCAGCAGTGCCCTAGCGGGAGCAATTTTTGATGAGCAGTTCTTC. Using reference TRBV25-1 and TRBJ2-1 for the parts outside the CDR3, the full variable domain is EADIYQTPRYLVIGTGKKITLECSQTMGHDKMYWYQQDPGMELHLIHYSYGVNSTEKGDLSSESTVSRIRTEHFPLTLESARPSHTSQYLCASSALAGAIFDEQFFGPGTRLTVL.

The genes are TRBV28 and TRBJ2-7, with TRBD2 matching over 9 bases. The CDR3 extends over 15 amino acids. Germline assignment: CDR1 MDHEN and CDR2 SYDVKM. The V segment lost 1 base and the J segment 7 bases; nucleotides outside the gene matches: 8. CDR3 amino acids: CASSLSAGGVREQYF. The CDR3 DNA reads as TGTGCCAGCAGTTTATCAGCGGGAGGAGTGCGGGAGCAGTACTTC.

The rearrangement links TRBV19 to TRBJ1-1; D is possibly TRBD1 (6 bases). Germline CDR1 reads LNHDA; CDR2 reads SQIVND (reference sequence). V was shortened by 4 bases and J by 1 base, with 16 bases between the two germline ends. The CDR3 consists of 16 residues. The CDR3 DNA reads TGTGCCAGTAGTACTCCTCCGGGACATCCGAACACTGAAGCTTTCTTT. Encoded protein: CASSTPPGHPNTEAFF.

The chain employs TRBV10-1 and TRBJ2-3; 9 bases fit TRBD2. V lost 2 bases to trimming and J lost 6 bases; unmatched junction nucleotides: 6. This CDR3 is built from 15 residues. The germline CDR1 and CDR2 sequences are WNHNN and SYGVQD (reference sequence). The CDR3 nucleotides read TGCGCCAGCAGTGAGAGCGGGAGGCCCGGGGATACGCAGTATTTT. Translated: CASSESGRPGDTQYF.

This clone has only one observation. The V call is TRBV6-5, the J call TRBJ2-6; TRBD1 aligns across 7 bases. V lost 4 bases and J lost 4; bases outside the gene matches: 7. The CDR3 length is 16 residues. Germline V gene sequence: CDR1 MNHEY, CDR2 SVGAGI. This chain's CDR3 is CASSSNRGAGANVLTF. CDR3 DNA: TGTGCCAGCAGTTCAAACAGGGGAGCCGGGGCCAACGTCCTGACTTTC.

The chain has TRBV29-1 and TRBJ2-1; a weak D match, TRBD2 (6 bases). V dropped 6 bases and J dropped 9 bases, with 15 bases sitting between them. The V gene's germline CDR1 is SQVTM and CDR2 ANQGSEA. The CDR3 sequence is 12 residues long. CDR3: CSVSTGDGEQFF. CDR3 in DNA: TGCAGCGTGTCCACGGGGGACGGTGAGCAGTTCTTC.

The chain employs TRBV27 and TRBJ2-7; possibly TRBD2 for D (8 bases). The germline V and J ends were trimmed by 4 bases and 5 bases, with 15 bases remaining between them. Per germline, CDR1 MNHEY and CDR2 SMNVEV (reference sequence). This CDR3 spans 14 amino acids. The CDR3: CASSYNGRGHEQYF. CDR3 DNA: TGTGCCAGCAGTTATAACGGGAGGGGGCACGAGCAGTACTTC.

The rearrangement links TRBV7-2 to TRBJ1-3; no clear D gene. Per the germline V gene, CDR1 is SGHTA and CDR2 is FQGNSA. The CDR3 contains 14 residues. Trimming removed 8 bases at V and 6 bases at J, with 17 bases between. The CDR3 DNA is TGTGCCAGCCCGAGGTTGGCCGGGTCAAACACCATATATTTT. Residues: CASPRLAGSNTIYF. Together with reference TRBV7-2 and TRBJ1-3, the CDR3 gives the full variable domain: GAGVSQSPSNKVTEKGKDVELRCDPISGHTALYWYRQSLGQGLEFLIYFQGNSAPDKSGLPSDRFSAERTGGSVSTLTIQRTQQEDSAVYLCASPRLAGSNTIYFGEGSWLTVV.

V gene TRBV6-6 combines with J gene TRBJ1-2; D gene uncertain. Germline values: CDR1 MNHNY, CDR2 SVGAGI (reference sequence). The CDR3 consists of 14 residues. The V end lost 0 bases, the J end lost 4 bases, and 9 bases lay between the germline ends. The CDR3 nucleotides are TGTGCCAGCAGTTACTCGGCCAGCCTCTATGGCTACACCTTC. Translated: CASSYSASLYGYTF.

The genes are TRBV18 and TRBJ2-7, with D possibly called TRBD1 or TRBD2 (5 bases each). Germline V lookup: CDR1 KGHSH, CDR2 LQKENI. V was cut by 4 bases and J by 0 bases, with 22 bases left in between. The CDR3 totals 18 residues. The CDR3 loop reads CASSRGDRRDRSSYEQYF. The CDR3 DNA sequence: TGTGCCAGCTCACGAGGGGATCGACGGGACCGGAGCTCCTACGAGCAGTACTTC.

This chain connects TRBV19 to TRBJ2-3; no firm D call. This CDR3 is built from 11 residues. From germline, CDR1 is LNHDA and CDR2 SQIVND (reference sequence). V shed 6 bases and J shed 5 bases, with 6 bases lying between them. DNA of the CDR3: TGTGCCAGTAGCCTGGAAGATACGCAGTATTTT. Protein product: CASSLEDTQYF.

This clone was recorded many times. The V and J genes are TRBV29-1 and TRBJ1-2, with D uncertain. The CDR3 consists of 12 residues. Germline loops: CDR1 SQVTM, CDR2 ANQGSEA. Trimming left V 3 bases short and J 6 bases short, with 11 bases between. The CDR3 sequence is CSVDQESNGYTF. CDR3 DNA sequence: TGCAGCGTTGACCAGGAGTCTAATGGCTACACCTTC. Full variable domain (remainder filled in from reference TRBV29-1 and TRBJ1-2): SAVISQKPSRDICQRGTSLTIQCQVDSQVTMMFWYRQQPGQSLTLIATANQGSEATYESGFVIDKFPISRPNLTFSTLTVSNMSPEDSSIYLCSVDQESNGYTFGSGTRLTVV.

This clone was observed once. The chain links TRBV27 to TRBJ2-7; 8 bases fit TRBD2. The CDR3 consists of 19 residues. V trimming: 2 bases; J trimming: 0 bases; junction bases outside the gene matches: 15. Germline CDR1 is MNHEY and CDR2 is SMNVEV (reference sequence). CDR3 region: CASSLEAGVGPQSSYEQYF. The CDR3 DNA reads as TGTGCCAGCAGTTTAGAAGCGGGAGTTGGCCCCCAGAGCTCCTACGAGCAGTACTTC.

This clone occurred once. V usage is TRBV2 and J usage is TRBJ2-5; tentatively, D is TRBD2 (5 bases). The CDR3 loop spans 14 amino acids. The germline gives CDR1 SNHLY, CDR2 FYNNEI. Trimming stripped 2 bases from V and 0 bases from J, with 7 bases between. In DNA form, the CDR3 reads TGTGCCAGCAGTGAAACGGGGAACCAAGAGACCCAGTACTTC. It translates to CASSETGNQETQYF.

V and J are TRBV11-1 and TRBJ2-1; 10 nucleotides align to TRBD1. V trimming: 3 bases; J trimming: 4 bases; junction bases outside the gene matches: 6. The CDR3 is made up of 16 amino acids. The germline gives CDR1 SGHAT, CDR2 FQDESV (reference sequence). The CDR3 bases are TGTGCCAGCAGCTTTCTGCCGGGACAGGGGTACAATGAGCAGTTCTTC. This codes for CASSFLPGQGYNEQFF.

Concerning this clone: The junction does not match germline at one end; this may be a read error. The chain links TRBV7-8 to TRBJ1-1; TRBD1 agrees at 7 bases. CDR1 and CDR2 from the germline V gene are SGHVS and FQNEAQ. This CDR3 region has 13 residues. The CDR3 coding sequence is TGTGCCTGCAGGAGGGGGCTGAACACTGAAGCTTTCTTT. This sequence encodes CACRRGLNTEAFF.

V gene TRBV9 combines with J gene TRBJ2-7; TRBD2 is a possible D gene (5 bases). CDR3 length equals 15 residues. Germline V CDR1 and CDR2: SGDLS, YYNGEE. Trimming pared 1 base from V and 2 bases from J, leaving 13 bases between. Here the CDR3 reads CASSVRRLETYEQYF. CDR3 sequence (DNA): TGTGCCAGCAGCGTACGGAGGCTGGAAACCTACGAGCAGTACTTC.

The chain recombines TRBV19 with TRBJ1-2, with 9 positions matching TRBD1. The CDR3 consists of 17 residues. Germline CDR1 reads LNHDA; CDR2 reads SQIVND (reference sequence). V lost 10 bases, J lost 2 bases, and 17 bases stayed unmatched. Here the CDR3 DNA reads TGTGCCACCTACTGGCCCTACAGGGGGCCGCAAAACTATGGCTACACCTTC. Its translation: CATYWPYRGPQNYGYTF.